These 2 T cell receptor beta chains share one sample of origin, sequenced in a study of blood T cell repertoires in COVID-19. Measured with immunoSEQ multiplex PCR; TCRdb has only the in-frame clones, and not every one. The data show 140,000 to 150,000 clones, with 65% to 90% seen just once and about 10% held by the top ten. Material for sequencing was peripheral blood. The receptors here all came from a man aged 55 to 69 with active or convalescent COVID-19.

The V gene is TRBV19, the J gene TRBJ1-1, with 9 positions matching TRBD1. J lost 0 bases, V lost 6 bases, and 2 bases had no gene match. The CDR3 contains 14 residues. CDR1 and CDR2 from the germline V gene are LNHDA and SQIVND (reference sequence). The CDR3 DNA sequence: TGTGCCAGTAGAGACAGGGGGATGAACACTGAAGCTTTCTTT. This codes for CASRDRGMNTEAFF.

This chain uses TRBV2 with TRBJ2-4, with D possibly being TRBD1 (5 bases). Germline assignment: CDR1 SNHLY and CDR2 FYNNEI. The CDR3 has 18 residues. V lost 1 base, J lost 2 bases, and 18 bases lay in between. The CDR3 sequence is CASSEGQHLRATKNIQYF. CDR3 nucleotides: TGTGCCAGCAGTGAAGGGCAGCACCTCAGGGCAACCAAAAACATTCAGTACTTC.